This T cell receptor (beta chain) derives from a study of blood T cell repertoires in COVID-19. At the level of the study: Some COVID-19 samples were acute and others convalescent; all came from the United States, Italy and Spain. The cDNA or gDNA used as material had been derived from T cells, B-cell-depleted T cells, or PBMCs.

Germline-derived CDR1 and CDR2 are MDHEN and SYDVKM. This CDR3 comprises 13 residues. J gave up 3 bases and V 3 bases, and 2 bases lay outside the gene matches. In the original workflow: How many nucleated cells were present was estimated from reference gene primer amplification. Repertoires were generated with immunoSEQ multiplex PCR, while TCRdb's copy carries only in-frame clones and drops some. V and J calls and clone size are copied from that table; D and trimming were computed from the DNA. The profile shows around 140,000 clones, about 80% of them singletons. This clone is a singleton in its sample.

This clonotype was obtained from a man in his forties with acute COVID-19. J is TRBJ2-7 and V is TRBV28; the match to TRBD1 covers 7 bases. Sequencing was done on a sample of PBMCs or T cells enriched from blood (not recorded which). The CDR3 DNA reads TGTGCCAGCAGTTTTGGACAGGACTACGAGCAGTACTTC. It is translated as CASSFGQDYEQYF.